This passage covers 22 T cell receptor beta chains from one sample sequenced in a study of neoadjuvant nivolumab and ipilimumab in lung cancer. Libraries were prepared by immunoSEQ multiplex PCR; TCRdb keeps only in-frame clonotypes and omits some of them. The table has 39,000 or so clones, approximately 89% seen once; the top ten hold 3.3%. Material: peripheral blood, obtained before neoadjuvant nivolumab, alone or with ipilimumab. These receptors all come from an adult with non-small cell lung cancer.

This chain links TRBV18 with TRBJ1-1, with a weak D call TRBD1 (6 bases). Germline V gene lookup returns CDR1 KGHSH and CDR2 LQKENI. V lost 2 bases to trimming and J lost 1 base, with 11 bases between them. CDR3 length: 15 amino acids. The CDR3 loop reads CASSPKQGRNTEAFF. The DNA of the CDR3 is TGTGCCAGCTCACCAAAACAGGGTAGGAACACTGAAGCTTTCTTT.

V is TRBV6-6 and J is TRBJ2-5; TRBD2 agrees at 11 bases. The CDR3 loop spans 13 amino acids. Per the germline V gene, CDR1 is MNHNY and CDR2 is SVGAGI (reference sequence). Trimming at V came to 6 bases and at J to 3 bases, leaving 0 bases not matched to a gene. CDR3 sequence: CASRTSGKETQYF. The CDR3 DNA reads as TGTGCCAGCAGGACTAGCGGGAAAGAGACCCAGTACTTC.

This chain uses TRBV28 with TRBJ1-4; no firm D call. V was pared by 6 bases and J by 3 bases, with 5 bases between. The CDR3 has 12 amino acids. Looked up from germline, CDR1 is MDHEN and CDR2 is SYDVKM. CDR3 DNA sequence: TGTGCCAGCAGAGGGCCTAATGAAAAACTGTTTTTT. This encodes CASRGPNEKLFF.

V and J are TRBV11-1 and TRBJ2-7, with TRBD1 matching over 10 bases. The CDR3 extends over 14 amino acids. V lost 5 bases and J lost 3; bases outside the gene matches: 4. CDR1 and CDR2 (germline): SGHAT, FQDESV (reference sequence). The DNA of the CDR3 is TGTGCCAGCAGCCATGGACAGGGGGTCTACGAGCAGTACTTC. The encoded protein is CASSHGQGVYEQYF.

The chain is built from TRBV9 and TRBJ2-2; D uncertain. CDR1 and CDR2 from the germline V gene are SGDLS and YYNGEE. V was cut by 0 bases and J by 10 bases, with 7 bases left in between. The length of the CDR3 is 12 residues. CDR3 sequence reads: CASSVGGSELFF. As DNA, the CDR3 is TGTGCCAGCAGCGTAGGGGGTTCGGAGCTGTTTTTT.

This chain connects TRBV14 to TRBJ2-3; the match to TRBD2 covers 9 bases. The germline V gene has CDR1 SGHDN and CDR2 FVKESK. The CDR3 sequence is 15 residues long. V shed 2 bases, J shed 4 bases, and the junction held 4 bases outside the gene matches. CDR3 amino acids: CASSQPGLASDTQYF. The DNA of the CDR3 is TGTGCCAGCAGCCAACCGGGACTAGCATCAGATACGCAGTATTTT.

The chain uses TRBV30 and TRBJ2-3; TRBD1 aligns across 7 bases. The V segment lost 6 bases and the J segment 6 bases; nucleotides outside the gene matches: 12. Germline V gene sequence: CDR1 GTSNPN, CDR2 SVGIG (reference sequence). This CDR3 has 14 residues. The CDR3 here is CACGQGGVSDTQYF. The CDR3, as DNA: TGTGCCTGCGGGCAAGGGGGCGTCTCGGATACGCAGTATTTT.

This chain links TRBV7-3 with TRBJ2-1; D is unclear. Trimming took off 4 bases at V and 2 bases at J, with 15 bases between the two ends. The V gene's germline CDR1 is SGHTA and CDR2 FQGTGA. The CDR3 extends over 16 amino acids. The CDR3 reads CASSSQAVSPYNEQFF. CDR3 DNA: TGTGCCAGCAGCTCCCAAGCTGTGAGCCCCTACAATGAGCAGTTCTTC.

The V gene is TRBV10-1, the J gene TRBJ2-2; D is ambiguous. Germline CDR1 reads WNHNN; CDR2 reads SYGVQD (reference sequence). The CDR3 covers 17 residues. Trimming cost V 2 bases and J 0 bases, with 13 bases left between them. The CDR3 here is CASSELPDWTNTGELFF. CDR3 DNA: TGCGCCAGCAGTGAGCTTCCAGACTGGACGAACACCGGGGAGCTGTTTTTT.

The chain joins TRBV7-2 to TRBJ2-7; D not resolved. CDR1 is SGHTA and CDR2 is FQGNSA in the germline V gene. V was trimmed by 3 bases and J by 3 bases, leaving 6 bases between them. The CDR3 has 12 amino acids. The CDR3 loop reads CASSFAGYEQYF. Written as DNA, the CDR3 is TGTGCCAGCAGCTTTGCCGGCTACGAGCAGTACTTC. Supplemented by reference TRBV7-2 and TRBJ2-7, the full variable domain reads GAGVSQSPSNKVTEKGKDVELRCDPISGHTALYWYRQSLGQGLEFLIYFQGNSAPDKSGLPSDRFSAERTGGSVSTLTIQRTQQEDSAVYLCASSFAGYEQYFGPGTRLTVT.

The chain employs TRBV9 and TRBJ2-5; the D gene is possibly TRBD2 (5 bases). Germline assignment: CDR1 SGDLS and CDR2 YYNGEE. CDR3 length equals 15 residues. Trimming cost V 6 bases and J 5 bases, with 20 bases left between them. The CDR3 loop reads CASTPAGLTLETQYF. CDR3 coding DNA: TGTGCCAGCACCCCGGCAGGACTGACCCTGGAGACCCAGTACTTC.

V is TRBV5-1 and J is TRBJ2-5; 7 bases align to TRBD1. The CDR3 totals 14 residues. The germline V gene has CDR1 SGHRS and CDR2 YFSETQ. The ends lost 4 bases at V and 4 bases at J; junction bases unmatched: 7. The CDR3 sequence: CASSPGTASETQYF. The DNA for the CDR3 is TGCGCCAGCAGCCCAGGGACAGCCTCAGAGACCCAGTACTTC.

In this sample, this clone turned up a few times. The chain carries TRBV19 and TRBJ2-3; 15 positions match TRBD2. The junction had 2 bases not matched to a gene; V was cut back by 2 bases and J by 5 bases. Per the germline V gene, CDR1 is LNHDA and CDR2 is SQIVND (reference sequence). This CDR3 has 16 amino acids. The CDR3 protein is CASSILGLAGGDTQYF. CDR3 nucleotide sequence: TGTGCCAGTAGTATATTGGGACTAGCGGGAGGAGATACGCAGTATTTT.

CDR3 bases: TGTGCCAGTAGTAGGGGGGGAACAGATACGCAGTATTTT. It codes for CASSRGGTDTQYF. The chain has TRBV19 and TRBJ2-3; 7 bases match TRBD2. Trimming cost V 4 bases and J 3 bases; bases outside gene matches: 1. Germline V gives CDR1 LNHDA, CDR2 SQIVND (reference sequence). The CDR3 is 13 residues long.

The chain carries TRBV11-2 and TRBJ2-7; D is possibly TRBD1 (5 bases). This CDR3 comprises 16 residues. The germline gives CDR1 SGHAT, CDR2 FQNNGV. Trimming cost V 2 bases and J 5 bases, with 19 bases left between them. This CDR3 is CASSLYGQGFNDEQYF. The DNA for the CDR3 is TGTGCCAGCAGCTTATATGGGCAGGGCTTCAACGACGAGCAGTACTTC.

The chain employs TRBV4-3 and TRBJ2-2; D is ambiguous. This CDR3 has 14 amino acids. The ends were cut back, 1 base at V and 2 bases at J, with 5 bases in the middle. Germline V gene data show CDR1 as LGHNA and CDR2 as YSLEER. CDR3 nucleotide sequence: TGCGCCAGCAGCCAAGTGGGTAACACCGGGGAGCTGTTTTTT. Translating it yields CASSQVGNTGELFF.

V and J are TRBV5-6 and TRBJ2-7; TRBD1 or TRBD2 may be the D gene (5 bases each). V lost 1 base, J lost 2 bases, and 10 bases lay in between. The CDR3 extends over 14 amino acids. Germline V CDR1 and CDR2: SGHDT, YYEEEE. CDR3: CASSLTGPTYEQYF. The CDR3 DNA sequence: TGTGCCAGCAGCTTGACGGGACCAACCTACGAGCAGTACTTC.

This sequence joins TRBV4-1 and TRBJ2-7; D gene unclear. Trimming took off 0 bases at V and 2 bases at J, with 8 bases between the two ends. CDR1 is MGHRA and CDR2 is YSYEKL in the germline V gene. This CDR3 contains 14 residues. CDR3 in DNA: TGCGCCAGCAGCCAAGATCTAGAGACCTACGAGCAGTACTTC. Translation gives CASSQDLETYEQYF.

The rearrangement links TRBV7-9 to TRBJ2-5; D gene uncertain. CDR1 is SEHNR, CDR2 FQNEAQ, per germline (reference sequence). The V end lost 2 bases, the J end lost 1 base, and 11 bases lay between the germline ends. This CDR3 has 15 residues. Here the CDR3 DNA reads TGTGCCAGCAGCTTAACCGAACAGACCCAAGAGACCCAGTACTTC. Protein product: CASSLTEQTQETQYF.

This sequence joins TRBV18 and TRBJ1-2, with D possibly matching TRBD1 (6 bases). Germline lookup yields CDR1 KGHSH and CDR2 LQKENI. Deletions cut 6 bases from V and 0 bases from J, with 14 bases between. CDR3 length: 15 amino acids. CDR3 protein: CASSGGQLSNYGYTF. CDR3 nucleotide sequence: TGTGCCAGCTCGGGAGGACAGCTTTCTAACTATGGCTACACCTTC. Complete variable domain (other parts from reference TRBV18 and TRBJ1-2): NAGVMQNPRHLVRRRGQEARLRCSPMKGHSHVYWYRQLPEEGLKFMVYLQKENIIDESGMPKERFSAEFPKEGPSILRIQQVVRGDSAAYFCASSGGQLSNYGYTFGSGTRLTVV.

The J gene is TRBJ1-2, the V gene TRBV27, with TRBD1 matching 7 bases. Germline V gene sequence: CDR1 MNHEY, CDR2 SMNVEV (reference sequence). This CDR3 has 14 amino acids. The trim removed 5 bases at V and 4 bases at J, leaving 7 bases unmatched. The CDR3 bases are TGTGCCAGCAGTGTTCAGGGGGGAGGCTATGGCTACACCTTC. Protein sequence: CASSVQGGGYGYTF.

The V call is TRBV5-6, the J call TRBJ1-1; maybe TRBD1 (5 bases). Germline V gene lookup returns CDR1 SGHDT and CDR2 YYEEEE. This CDR3 spans 14 amino acids. V shed 0 bases and J shed 6 bases, with 12 bases lying between them. DNA for the CDR3: TGTGCCAGCAGCTTGGAGGGGTTGGGGGCTGAAGCTTTCTTT. It yields the protein CASSLEGLGAEAFF.